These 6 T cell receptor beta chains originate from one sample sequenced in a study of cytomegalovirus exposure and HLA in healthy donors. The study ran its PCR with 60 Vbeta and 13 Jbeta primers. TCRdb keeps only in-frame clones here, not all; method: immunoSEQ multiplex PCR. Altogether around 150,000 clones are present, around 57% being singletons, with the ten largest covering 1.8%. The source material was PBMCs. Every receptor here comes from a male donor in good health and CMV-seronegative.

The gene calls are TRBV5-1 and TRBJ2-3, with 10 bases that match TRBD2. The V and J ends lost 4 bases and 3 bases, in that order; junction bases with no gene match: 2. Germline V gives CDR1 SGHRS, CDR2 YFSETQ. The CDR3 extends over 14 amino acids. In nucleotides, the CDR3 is TGCGCCAGCAGCAAGACTAGCGGGACAGATACGCAGTATTTT. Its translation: CASSKTSGTDTQYF.

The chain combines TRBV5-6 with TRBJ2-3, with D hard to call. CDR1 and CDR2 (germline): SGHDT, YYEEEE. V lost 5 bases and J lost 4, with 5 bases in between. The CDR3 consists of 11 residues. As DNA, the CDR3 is TGTGCCAGCAGGAGATCAGATACGCAGTATTTT. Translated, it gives CASRRSDTQYF.

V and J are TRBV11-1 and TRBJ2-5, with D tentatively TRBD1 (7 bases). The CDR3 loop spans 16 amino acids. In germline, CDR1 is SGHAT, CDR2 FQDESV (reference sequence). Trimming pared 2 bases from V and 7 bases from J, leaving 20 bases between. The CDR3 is CASSLLGQGGLGTQYF. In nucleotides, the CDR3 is TGTGCCAGCAGCTTATTGGGGCAGGGGGGATTAGGGACCCAGTACTTC.

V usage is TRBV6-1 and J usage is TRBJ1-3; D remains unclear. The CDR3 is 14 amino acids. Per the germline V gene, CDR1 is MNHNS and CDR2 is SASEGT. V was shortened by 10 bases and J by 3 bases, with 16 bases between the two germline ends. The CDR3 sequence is CAIKSDSGGNTIYF. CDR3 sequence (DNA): TGTGCCATCAAGTCGGACTCTGGTGGAAACACCATATATTTT.

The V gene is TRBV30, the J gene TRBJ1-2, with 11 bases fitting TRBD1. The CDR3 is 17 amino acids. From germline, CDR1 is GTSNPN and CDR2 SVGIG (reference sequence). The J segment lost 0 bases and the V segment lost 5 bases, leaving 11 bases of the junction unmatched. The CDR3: CAWLGGTGGKANYGYTF. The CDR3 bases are TGTGCCTGGTTAGGGGGGACAGGGGGTAAGGCTAACTATGGCTACACCTTC. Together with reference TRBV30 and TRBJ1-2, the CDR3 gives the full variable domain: SQTIHQWPATLVQPVGSPLSLECTVEGTSNPNLYWYRQAAGRGLQLLFYSVGIGQISSEVPQNLSASRPQDRQFILSSKKLLLSDSGFYLCAWLGGTGGKANYGYTFGSGTRLTVV.

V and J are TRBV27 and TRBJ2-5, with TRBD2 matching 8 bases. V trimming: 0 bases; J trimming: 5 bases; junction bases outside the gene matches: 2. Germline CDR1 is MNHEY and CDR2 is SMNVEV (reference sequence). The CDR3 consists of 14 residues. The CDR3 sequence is CASSLSRGAETQYF. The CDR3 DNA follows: TGTGCCAGCAGTTTATCGCGGGGGGCGGAGACCCAGTACTTC.